This T cell receptor beta chain was sequenced during a study of cytomegalovirus exposure and HLA in healthy donors (dated by TCRdb to about 2017). For the wider study: An earlier analysis of approximately 590 of the donors reported about 250 Gb of sequence data and more than 90 million unique TCR beta sequences from 190 million or so T cells. An early release covering 500 to 750 HLA-typed donors comprised about 290 gigabases of sequencing data and some 79 million unique TCR sequences. Among the roughly 380 genotyped donors, around 79% belonged to the genetic ancestry cluster associated with self-reported Caucasian donors. The aim of the study was to test whether cataloging public T cell receptors could identify signatures of past pathogen exposure. The study used immunosequencing to profile the T cell repertoires of more than 650 subjects and linked those repertoires to cytomegalovirus serostatus. Besides the first cohort of around 670 subjects, a separate validation cohort made up of some 110 different subjects was used. High-throughput TCR immunosequencing, statistical association of individual TCRs with disease status, and machine learning were combined to predict cytomegalovirus infection status. A later analysis re-examined previously published TCR beta repertoires from around 670 donors and added high-resolution HLA genotyping to investigate patterns of TCR occurrence. Rather than using new phenotypic data, the later analysis identified candidate immune exposures from TCR beta sequences and from how often those sequences occurred across donors. An earlier analysis of several hundred of the donors used high-throughput TCR beta sequencing to judge whether each TCR beta V gene segment behaved as functional or pseudogenic. Alongside the repertoire data, information on donor age, sex, ethnicity and CMV serostatus was compiled. A later genetic analysis used genome-wide SNP genotypes for about 60% of the roughly 700 donors, treating that subset as a discovery cohort. Every repertoire in the discovery cohort had been generated on one and the same sequencing platform. Class I and class II HLA loci were covered by the typing at four-digit resolution. The number of donors typed differed by locus, with 629-630 for A, B, C, DRB1 and DQB1, around 500 for DQA1, 600 to 610 for DPA1, and 400 to 490 for DPB1. Four or five DR-DQ haplotypes were handled as single units for association and clustering, since linkage in the cohort was strong. Across around 400 genotyped donors of the cohort, an average of roughly 250,000 unique TCR beta nucleotide sequences per donor were sequenced, and roughly 18% of those sequences were non-productive. The investigation overall reported the following: The 87-base-pair reads could not distinguish some IMGT-functional V segments, including TRBV6-2 and TRBV6-3, so those segments were excluded. A further reported finding was that TCR beta sequences accurately predicted the HLA-A and HLA-B alleles for most subjects in the first cohort. Several of the top co-occurrence clusters appeared to be linked to parvovirus B19, influenza, CMV and Epstein-Barr virus, according to a later analysis. The cohort was sequenced for TCR beta chains only, and without alpha or paired-chain data the features that could be detected were limited. The study gave a list of more than 150 TCR beta chains associated with cytomegalovirus. According to a later genetic analysis, donors in an Asian-associated ancestry cluster had fewer N-insertions in productive TCRs than the approximately 700-donor mean. Three of the identified cytomegalovirus-associated TCR beta chains were confirmed in vitro to be specific for cytomegalovirus antigens. The presence/absence analyses assumed that sequencing depth was roughly uniform across donors, and that assumption may not be true. Because some donors lacked HLA typing at each locus, the association tests relied only on the typed subset. For the cohort, immune exposure information was limited to CMV serostatus. According to the authors, the approach could potentially be generalized to other disease states and immunological phenotypes. In a later genetic analysis, a missense DCLRE1C variant was associated with V-gene and J-gene trimming of TCR beta chains, and the association was replicated in an independent cohort. In both the original and validation cohorts, the classifier was reported to diagnose cytomegalovirus status with high specificity and sensitivity. In a later analysis, most CMV-associated TCR beta chains were found to appear HLA-restricted, with HLA associations seemingly driven largely by CMV exposure. A later analysis found that TCR association rates varied across HLA loci, with DRB1 alleles showing the most associated TCRs and HLA-C alleles the fewest. Across donors, most TCR sequences were observed very rarely, whereas some public TCRs were present in many individuals. At a false discovery rate of 0.05, a later analysis linked roughly 17,000 TCR beta sequences to specific HLA alleles. Assigning TCR associations to individual alleles was difficult when HLA alleles, especially DR and DQ, strongly co-occurred. The sequencing pipeline was judged likely to have produced a cluster of highly shared sequence variants as a technical artifact. Linkage disequilibrium might explain the correlated functional status among segregating V segments, but an unknown experimental factor could not be ruled out. The earlier analysis of 587 of the donors excluded some 16 rarely observed V segments, including chromosome 9 orphons, because counts were too low. A later analysis found that HLA-associated TCR beta chains were more clonally expanded and had lower generation probabilities than equally common non-associated chains. In an earlier analysis of fewer than 700 of the donors, most TCR beta V segments appeared in productive rearrangements about 87% or about 30% of the time, broadly matching IMGT annotations.

The CDR3 runs 15 amino acids, cysteine and phenylalanine included. The CDR3 DNA has 45 bases and is translated from base 1. The CDR1 and CDR2 encoded by the germline V gene are SGHTA and FQGTGA. Points on this clone: Which antigen it targets is not known. No base qualities exist here, and no much larger clone lies one base off it.

Library prep was done by the immunoSEQ multiplex PCR assay. For the multiplex PCR, a mixture combining 60 forward primers for TCR Vbeta segments and 13 reverse primers for TCR Jbeta segments was used. The CDR3 region of rearranged TCR beta genes was amplified from genomic DNA by a multiplex PCR assay. The Illumina HiSeq System was used to sequence the amplified TCR beta libraries as 87-base-pair reads. Processing in the source paper ran as follows. Across the 700 or so repertoires, a later analysis counted some 81 million unique TCR beta chains, around 10 million of which were shared by at least two donors. A nearest-neighbor algorithm error-corrected the raw reads and collapsed the reads into unique sequences, merging closely related sequences to remove PCR and sequencing errors. CDR3 sequences were aligned to IMGT reference sequences to assign V, D and J gene segments. For a sequence to be retained, at least a six-nucleotide match to both a V gene segment and a J gene segment was required. A rearrangement counted as productive if the CDR3 had no stop codons and remained in frame with V and J, and every other rearrangement counted as non-productive. CDR3 was defined by IMGT convention, running from the second conserved V-encoded cysteine to the conserved J-encoded phenylalanine. The earlier analysis of 500 to 650 of the donors excluded any sequence lacking an unambiguous match to a single V gene segment. An earlier analysis of some 500 of the donors classified V segments as functional when productive rearrangements were above 56.7% and as segregating when the standard deviation between donors was above 5%. To diagnose cytomegalovirus status from the catalog of TCR beta chain sequences, a statistical classification framework was built. A later analysis assigned V and J genes by comparing TCR nucleotide sequences with IMGT/GENE-DB human TR gene sequences. In a later analysis, CDR3 sequences and most-parsimonious VDJ recombination scenarios were assigned using the TCRdist pipeline. In a later analysis, every TCR beta chain was defined by the combination of its CDR3 amino acid sequence and its V-gene family, and reads without a unique V-gene family were dropped. In a later analysis, approximately 590 highly shared, low-generation-probability nucleotide sequences were removed to address suspected cross-contamination and a sequencing artifact. In a later analysis, a clonal expansion index was calculated for each public chain from normalized within-repertoire ranks of inferred template counts. In a later analysis, generation probabilities were computed using a VDJ recombination model fitted to out-of-frame rearrangements, and the results were checked against IGoR. A later analysis scored TCR-TCR, TCR-HLA and TCR-CMV co-occurrence with hypergeometric tests, applying a repertoire-size bias correction to TCR pairs. In a later analysis, false discovery rates were estimated by permuting HLA or CMV assignments 20 times. In a later analysis, co-occurring TCRs were grouped using DBSCAN, and TCRdist sequence similarity was added for clustering within HLA-allele-positive subsets. For co-occurrence clustering, repertoires with fewer than 30,000 or more than 120,000 public chains were excluded, along with roughly 5 repertoires with anomalous nucleotide sharing. TCRdb took this table from immuneACCESS and kept in-frame rearrangements with V and J called. Such tables lack part of the clones; where checked against another copy, unresolved V genes explain under half of the gap, and the rest is unexplained. The DNA was the basis for D and trimming; V, J and clone size are from that table. The sample contains some 130,000 clones, 66% of them found a single time. The ten top clones hold over 1.5% of the sample.

In total, roughly 710 healthy bone marrow donors made up the cohort. All cohort members were sampled while nominally healthy, although unrecorded immune exposures were likely present. Of the 670 or so cohort members, approximately 300 had positive CMV serostatus and about 330 had negative CMV serostatus, and CMV serostatus was not recorded for the donor. Each donor provided a peripheral blood sample, and peripheral blood mononuclear cells were used for TCR beta sequencing. Genomic DNA was extracted from the blood cell samples with the Qiagen DNeasy Blood Extraction Kit. The rearranged segments are TRBV7-3 and TRBJ2-5; the D segment could be TRBD2, given 6 matching bases. The DNA end lines up better with TRBJ2-7; the J call may be wrong. This TCR came from a human donor in good health. The sequenced sample consisted of PBMCs. The DNA reads as follows: TGTGCCAGCAACCCCTCCGGGGGTCTCTCCTACGAGCAGTACTTC. Translated, it gives CASNPSGGLSYEQYF.